One sample yielded the 18 T cell receptor beta chains listed below, sequenced in a study of cytomegalovirus exposure and HLA in healthy donors (dated by TCRdb to the late 2010s). Library creation used the immunoSEQ multiplex PCR assay. A mixture of 60 forward primers for TCR Vbeta segments and 13 reverse primers for TCR Jbeta segments was used in the multiplex PCR. TCRdb retrieved this table from immuneACCESS and kept in-frame rearrangements only. Not all clones are present; in checked studies, unresolved V genes account for under half, and no reason is known for the remainder. For this sample there are about 37,000 clones; 60% to 70% appear just once. Roughly 4% of the sample rests with the top ten. The specimen sequenced was PBMCs. The source is a man in his forties or fifties in good health and CMV-seronegative.

This clone was counted a few times. V gene TRBV18 combines with J gene TRBJ1-1; 8 bases align to TRBD1. Germline loops: CDR1 KGHSH, CDR2 LQKENI. The CDR3 extends over 13 amino acids. With V trimmed by 6 bases and J by 3 bases, 3 bases remained unmatched. The CDR3 sequence: CASSNRGDTEAFF. The CDR3 DNA follows: TGTGCCAGCTCGAACAGGGGGGACACTGAAGCTTTCTTT. Full variable domain (rest looked up from reference TRBV18 and TRBJ1-1): NAGVMQNPRHLVRRRGQEARLRCSPMKGHSHVYWYRQLPEEGLKFMVYLQKENIIDESGMPKERFSAEFPKEGPSILRIQQVVRGDSAAYFCASSNRGDTEAFFGQGTRLTVV.

This chain connects TRBV30 to TRBJ1-1; possibly TRBD1 for D (6 bases). V gave up 1 base and J gave up 11 bases, with 14 bases separating them. The CDR3 is made up of 12 amino acids. Germline V gene sequence: CDR1 GTSNPN, CDR2 SVGIG (reference sequence). CDR3 nucleotides: TGTGCCTGGAGTGGGGCCCAGGGGTATGCTTTCTTT. Translation: CAWSGAQGYAFF. The variable domain in full, completed from reference TRBV30 and TRBJ1-1, reads SQTIHQWPATLVQPVGSPLSLECTVEGTSNPNLYWYRQAAGRGLQLLFYSVGIGQISSEVPQNLSASRPQDRQFILSSKKLLLSDSGFYLCAWSGAQGYAFFGQGTRLTVV.

This chain connects TRBV6-5 to TRBJ1-5; D unclear. Germline V CDR1 and CDR2: MNHEY, SVGAGI. This CDR3 is 15 amino acids long. Trimming stripped 6 bases from V and 0 bases from J, with 12 bases between. CDR3 residues: CASSLTRLSNQPQHF. CDR3 coding DNA: TGTGCCAGCAGCCTTACGAGACTTAGCAATCAGCCCCAGCATTTT.

This clone was observed a handful of times. The chain couples TRBV5-1 to TRBJ2-1, with 7 bases identical to TRBD2. CDR3 length equals 15 residues. CDR1 and CDR2 from the germline V gene are SGHRS and YFSETQ. The V gene end was trimmed by 4 bases and the J gene end by 13 bases; junction bases not matched to a gene: 17. Here the CDR3 DNA reads TGCGCCAGCAGCCCCGGTAACCAAGACGGGACTATTCAGTTCTTC. Its protein is CASSPGNQDGTIQFF.

This chain links TRBV13 with TRBJ2-5; a weak D match, TRBD1 (5 bases). The germline V and J ends were trimmed by 2 bases and 5 bases, with 9 bases remaining between them. CDR1 and CDR2 (germline): PRHDT, FYEKMQ (reference sequence). The CDR3 sequence is 13 residues long. The CDR3 spells CASSLQGRETQYF. The CDR3 DNA reads TGTGCCAGCAGCTTACAGGGTCGGGAGACCCAGTACTTC.

This sequence joins TRBV28 and TRBJ1-2, with D possibly matching TRBD1 (5 bases). CDR3 length equals 12 residues. Trimming shortened V by 6 bases and J by 5 bases, and 10 bases separated the two germline ends. Germline V lookup: CDR1 MDHEN, CDR2 SYDVKM. CDR3 nucleotide sequence: TGTGCCAGCAGATATCGACAGTATGGCTACACCTTC. Protein sequence: CASRYRQYGYTF.

This CDR3 is CASSLSGQETSNYGYTF. The CDR3 DNA reads as TGTGCCAGCAGCCTATCCGGACAGGAGACTTCTAACTATGGCTACACCTTC. The chain links TRBV7-2 to TRBJ1-2; the match to TRBD1 covers 7 bases. Per the germline V gene, CDR1 is SGHTA and CDR2 is FQGNSA. CDR3 length equals 17 residues. With V trimmed by 5 bases and J by 0 bases, 12 bases remained unmatched.

The CDR3 spells CASSSPSGGARNEQFF. CDR3 in DNA: TGTGCCAGCAGTTCGCCGAGCGGGGGGGCCCGCAATGAGCAGTTCTTC. The chain couples TRBV6-5 to TRBJ2-1; 10 nucleotides agree with TRBD2. Trimming took 4 bases from V and 6 from J; bases not matched to a gene: 9. The length of the CDR3 is 16 residues. Germline V gene data show CDR1 as MNHEY and CDR2 as SVGAGI.

The chain has TRBV4-1 and TRBJ1-1, with a possible D match to TRBD1 (5 bases). CDR3 length equals 18 residues. V was pared by 4 bases and J by 0 bases, with 21 bases between. Germline-derived CDR1 and CDR2 are MGHRA and YSYEKL. CDR3 in DNA: TGCGCCAGCAGCCCCACTGCGGGACCCGGGGGAATGAACACTGAAGCTTTCTTT. This encodes CASSPTAGPGGMNTEAFF.

The chain links TRBV5-8 to TRBJ2-7; TRBD1 matches 8 bases. The CDR3 covers 19 residues. J gave up 2 bases and V 2 bases, and 18 bases lay outside the gene matches. The germline gives CDR1 SGHTS, CDR2 YDEGEE. The CDR3 region is CASSFPPPRQGQTTYEQYF. DNA of the CDR3: TGTGCCAGCAGCTTCCCCCCACCACGACAGGGGCAAACTACCTACGAGCAGTACTTC.

The chain recombines TRBV2 with TRBJ1-2; tentative D call: TRBD1 (5 bases). V was shortened by 1 base and J by 7 bases, with 19 bases between the two germline ends. Germline V CDR1 and CDR2: SNHLY, FYNNEI. CDR3 length equals 16 residues. CDR3 coding DNA: TGTGCCAGCAGTGAAGAATTTGGGGGGTGGGGGAGTGGCTACACCTTC. Residues: CASSEEFGGWGSGYTF.

Details on this clone: The conserved phenylalanine or tryptophan normally closing the CDR3 is absent here, so this likely arose from a read error. V is TRBV30 and J is TRBJ1-1; tentatively, D is TRBD1 (5 bases). Trimming pared 2 bases from V and 0 bases from J, leaving 13 bases between. CDR1 GTSNPN and CDR2 SVGIG come from the germline V gene (reference sequence). The CDR3 totals 15 residues. The CDR3, as DNA: TGTGCCTGGAGTCCAGCGGGACGGATGAACACTGAAGCTTTCCTT. This translates into CAWSPAGRMNTEAFL.

The rearrangement joins TRBV18 to TRBJ2-5; possible D gene TRBD1, 5 bases. The germline V and J ends were trimmed by 4 bases and 4 bases, with 10 bases remaining between them. The CDR3 has 13 residues. Germline assignment: CDR1 KGHSH and CDR2 LQKENI. CDR3 DNA sequence: TGTGCCAGCTCACAGGGGCTGGGAGAGACCCAGTACTTC. This translates into CASSQGLGETQYF.

The gene calls are TRBV6-5 and TRBJ2-3, with D possibly being TRBD2 (7 bases). The CDR3 is 15 residues long. Germline V lookup: CDR1 MNHEY, CDR2 SVGAGI. V gave up 7 bases and J gave up 2 bases, with 16 bases separating them. CDR3 bases: TGTGCCAGCACCAAAGGGAGGGGGGACACAGATACGCAGTATTTT. Translation: CASTKGRGDTDTQYF.

This clone was seen a handful of times. V is TRBV5-1 and J is TRBJ2-6, with a possible D match to TRBD2 (6 bases). The V end was cut by 6 bases, the J end by 1 base, with 8 bases between. CDR1 SGHRS and CDR2 YFSETQ come from the germline V gene. The CDR3 sequence is 14 residues long. CDR3: CASTGVSGANVLTF. CDR3 in DNA: TGCGCCAGCACGGGGGTATCTGGGGCCAACGTCCTGACTTTC.

The rearrangement joins TRBV30 to TRBJ1-4; D gene unclear. V shed 3 bases and J shed 6 bases, with 11 bases lying between them. The germline V gene has CDR1 GTSNPN and CDR2 SVGIG (reference sequence). This CDR3 has 13 amino acids. The CDR3 DNA sequence: TGTGCCTGGAGCGGGAGATTTGATGAAAAACTGTTTTTT. Amino acids: CAWSGRFDEKLFF.

This rearrangement joins TRBV4-1 to TRBJ1-3; D is undetermined. Looked up from germline, CDR1 is MGHRA and CDR2 is YSYEKL. This CDR3 has 17 amino acids. Trimming removed 1 base from V and 3 bases from J, with 16 bases in between. Here the CDR3 reads CASSQGSTSFGGNTIYF. As DNA, the CDR3 is TGCGCCAGCAGCCAAGGCTCGACATCTTTTGGTGGAAACACCATATATTTT.

J is TRBJ2-5 and V is TRBV11-3, with a tentative D call TRBD2 (6 bases). The J call may be incorrect, as the DNA end agrees better with TRBJ2-7. CDR1 and CDR2 (germline): SGHNT, YENEEA. The CDR3 has 14 amino acids. The CDR3 DNA is TGTGCCAGCAGCGCGGGACTTACCTCCTACGAGCAGTACTTC. Its translation is CASSAGLTSYEQYF.